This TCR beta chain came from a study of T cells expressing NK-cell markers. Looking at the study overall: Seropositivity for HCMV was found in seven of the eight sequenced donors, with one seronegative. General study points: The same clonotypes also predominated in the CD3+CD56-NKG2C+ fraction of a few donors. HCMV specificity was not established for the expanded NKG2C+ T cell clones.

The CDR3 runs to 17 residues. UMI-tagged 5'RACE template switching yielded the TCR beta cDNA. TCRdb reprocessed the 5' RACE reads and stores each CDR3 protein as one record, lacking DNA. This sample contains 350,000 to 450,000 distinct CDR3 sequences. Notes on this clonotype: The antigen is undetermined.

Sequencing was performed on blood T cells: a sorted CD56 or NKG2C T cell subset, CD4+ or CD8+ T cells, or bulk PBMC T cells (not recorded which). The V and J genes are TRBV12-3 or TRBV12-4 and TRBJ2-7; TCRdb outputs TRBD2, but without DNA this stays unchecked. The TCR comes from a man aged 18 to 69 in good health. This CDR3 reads CASSPGLAGASYYEQYF.